This T cell receptor (beta chain) was sequenced in a study of blood T cell repertoires in COVID-19 (dated by TCRdb to the early 2020s). In the study overall: Collaborator samples came from the United States, Italy and Spain and covered acute and convalescent phases of COVID-19. The prospective study material was composed of cDNA or gDNA derived from T cells, B-cell-depleted T cells, or PBMCs. Subjects who had been exposed to COVID-19, were actively infected with it, or had recovered from it provided the deeply sampled blood TCRbeta repertoires that made up the dataset. A freely available public database, intended as a resource for researchers studying the immune response to SARS-CoV-2, is where the repertoires were released. The samples were drawn from two sources: the first 160 participants of the ongoing ImmuneRACE study, and 1,000 to 1,500 subjects contributed by 6 global collaborators. A de-identified subject ID, COVID-19 status, age in years and sex were almost always included in the sample metadata. Where HLA class I and class II types were available, the types were taken from metadata supplied by the sample provider, not from assay-based typing.

The count of this clone is one. The specificity of this receptor is unknown. Base qualities are not recorded, but no much larger clone differs from it by a single base. Relative to germline, V is missing 3 bases and J is missing 4 bases, with 9 bases of the junction outside any gene match. From the cysteine through the phenylalanine, the CDR3 covers 16 amino acids. The entry retains the CDR3 DNA only, 48 bases that are in frame from base 1. Sequences LGHDT (CDR1) and YNNKEL (CDR2) are obtained from the germline V gene (reference sequence). Participants in the prospective study were aged roughly 18 to 89 years, lived in about two dozen United States geographic areas, and enrolled through a virtual design. In the prospective study, participants were assigned to cohorts based on the clinical history participants reported in a screening survey and a study questionnaire. In the prospective study, mobile phlebotomists collected whole blood, serum and a nasopharyngeal or oropharyngeal swab from each participant. Participants in the prospective study had the option to provide additional blood draws and questionnaires over a 2-month period. Before DNA extraction, prospective study blood samples were shipped either frozen or at room temperature.

Overall results and qualifications from the work: How much clinical and demographic metadata was included differed by source and by participant, and the metadata was provided uncurated.

The immunoSEQ Assay, a bias-controlled multiplex PCR, was used to amplify TCRbeta CDR3 regions from genomic DNA. On the authors' methods: Nucleated cell counts per sample were estimated from amplification of reference gene primers within the assay. Sequence reads were collapsed and filtered to measure the absolute abundance of every unique TCRbeta CDR3 rearrangement. For each sample, productive Simpson clonality was calculated as the square root of Simpson's diversity index across productive rearrangements. In TCRdb, the immuneACCESS table is reduced to in-frame sequences with V and J assigned. These tables do not hold every clone; where another copy was compared, an unresolved V gene accounts for under half, and the others remain unexplained. The D gene and trimming were derived from the DNA, and the V and J assignments and clone size from that table. The sample contains approximately 280,000 clones, 90% of them found a single time. The ten largest clonotypes hold about 1.7% of the sample.

The rearrangement combines TRBV3-1 (or the pseudogene TRBV3-2) with TRBJ2-7, with 10 bases matching TRBD1. This TCR came from a woman aged 18-29 years with acute COVID-19. The sequenced material came from PBMCs or T cells enriched from blood (not recorded which). The sequenced DNA: TGTGCCAGCAGCCACGAACCGGGACAGGGGTTTTACGAGCAGTACTTC. The translation is CASSHEPGQGFYEQYF.